The T cell receptor (beta chain) under discussion was sequenced for a study of beta chain features in type 1 diabetes. At the level of the study: Age, gender, cell numbers and subset yield matched between patients and controls. Study findings and constraints: Type 1 diabetes patients had moderately but significantly shorter TCRB CDR3s in all four CD4+ subsets. Here, the possible influence of HLA type (on TCRB rearrangement) remained unresolved.

With regard to this clone: Antigen unknown.

TCRB transcripts that were expressed got sequenced, as all of the isolated RNA had been reverse transcribed. Assay: immunoSEQ multiplex PCR; the TCRdb copy retains only in-frame clones and omits some. The sample comprises under 200,000 clones, about 9% of which are singletons, and around 0.56% rests with the top ten. Germline CDR1 reads SGHVS; CDR2 reads FQNEAQ. V was trimmed by 2 bases and J by 4 bases, leaving 6 bases between them. This CDR3 is 13 amino acids long. Researchers reported sorting CD4+ naive, central memory, regulatory and stem cell-like memory cells via CD45RO/CCR7/CD25/CD127/CD95/CD27. Purity (above 98%) was reached by all sorted populations.

The gene calls are TRBV7-8 and TRBJ1-5; D is unresolved. The sequence derives from a young woman with type 1 diabetes. Sequenced material: central memory CD4+ T cells from blood. CDR3 sequence: CASSLSGNQPQHF. The DNA for the CDR3 is TGTGCCAGCAGCTTATCGGGAAATCAGCCCCAGCATTTT.